The present entry profiles one TCR beta chain with its context. These data come from a study of human T cells and chemical hapten exposure. Indicated time point: patch test 2, 6 weeks after DPC sensitization. The treatment is: therapeutic diphenylcyclopropenone sensitization with weekly scalp DPC. The germline V gene has CDR1 SGHRS and CDR2 YFSETQ. V lost 0 bases, J lost 6 bases, and 17 bases lay in between. This CDR3 spans 16 amino acids. MiXCR was run by TCRdb on the RACE reads, yielding one entry per CDR3 protein. The data show about 26,000 distinct CDR3 sequences, 9.4% seen once. This receptor was identified in a man aged 25 to 40 with alopecia areata. Some clones in this sample may be carry-over from other donors' samples. The source was whole blood, collected in connection with sensitization to the hapten diphenylcyclopropenone (DPC). The chain couples TRBV5-1 to TRBJ2-3; TRBD2 is a possible D gene (5 bases). The DNA of the CDR3 is TGCGCCAGCAGCTTGGCCCCCGGGAACCCTCCGGATACGCAGTATTTT. Residues: CASSLAPGNPPDTQYF. Combining the CDR3 with reference TRBV5-1 and TRBJ2-3 gives the whole variable domain KAGVTQTPRYLIKTRGQQVTLSCSPISGHRSVSWYQQTPGQGLQFLFEYFSETQRNKGNFPGRFSGRQFSNSRSEMNVSTLELGDSALYLCASSLAPGNPPDTQYFGPGTRLTVL.